The T cell receptor (beta chain) under discussion was sequenced for a study of T cells in Graves' hyperthyroidism and ophthalmopathy. RNA transcripts served as the template for amplifying TCR beta CDR3 regions. An initial round of RT-PCR targeting the TCR CDR3 relied on the HTBI primer set. TCRdb reprocessed the multiplex PCR reads with MiXCR, giving one entry per CDR3 protein. The table has roughly 640,000 distinct CDR3 sequences, roughly 15% seen once. J gave up 3 bases and V 6 bases, and 7 bases lay outside the gene matches. Germline V lookup: CDR1 WSHSY, CDR2 SAAADI. The CDR3 contains 16 residues. Many counts were recorded for this clonotype.

This TCR was recovered from a woman in her thirties or forties with Graves' ophthalmopathy. The chain has TRBV10-2 and TRBJ2-1; TRBD2 agrees at 11 bases. The sequenced sample was blood. The CDR3 DNA reads TGCGCCAGCAGGACTAGCGGGGAGTCGGGCTACAATGAGCAGTTCTTC. It is translated as CASRTSGESGYNEQFF.